A selection of T cell receptor beta chains follows, all from one sample in a study of OX40 agonist ivuxolimab in advanced cancers. Data came from immunoSEQ multiplex PCR; TCRdb stores just in-frame clones and leaves some out. Of about 79,000 clones in the sample, under 85% are singletons; the top ten hold 0.51%. This specimen was CD4+ or CD8+ T cells sorted from blood, taken in a trial of the OX40 agonist ivuxolimab. These receptors all come from an adult with an advanced solid tumor such as melanoma, head and neck, liver or kidney cancer. Each CDR3 is given with its conserved first and last residue. The D gene is left open where the match is weak. Rows give clone size only sometimes, using once, few, many, or a class for an expanded clone.

V: TRBV5-1
J: TRBJ2-7
D: .
size: .
CDR3: CASSSVGGREQYF
DNA: TGCGCCAGCAGCTCGGTGGGGGGGCGAGAGCAGTACTTC

V: TRBV30
J: TRBJ2-3
D: .
size: .
CDR3: CAWSPGGGRGTQYF
DNA: TGTGCCTGGAGCCCCGGGGGTGGTAGGGGGACGCAGTATTTT

V: TRBV29-1
J: TRBJ2-2
D: .
size: .
CDR3: CSVGRDTNTGELFF
DNA: TGCAGCGTGGGGCGGGATACGAACACCGGGGAGCTGTTTTTT

V: TRBV18
J: TRBJ1-1
D: .
size: few
CDR3: CASSPPGGRRAFF
DNA: TGTGCCAGCTCACCACCGGGTGGACGGCGCGCTTTCTTT

V: TRBV11-3
J: TRBJ2-2
D: TRBD2
size: .
CDR3: CASSLDAGGTNTGELFF
DNA: TGTGCCAGCAGCTTAGATGCGGGAGGTACGAACACCGGGGAGCTGTTTTTT

V: TRBV6-5
J: TRBJ2-2
D: .
size: .
CDR3: CASSYGVLTNTGELFF
DNA: TGTGCCAGCAGTTACGGTGTGCTGACGAACACCGGGGAGCTGTTTTTT

V: TRBV10-3
J: TRBJ2-1
D: TRBD1
size: .
CDR3: CAISEPYRGQTNEQFF
DNA: TGTGCCATCAGTGAGCCTTACAGGGGGCAAACCAATGAGCAGTTCTTC

V: TRBV28
J: TRBJ1-4
D: .
size: .
CDR3: CASSRFATNEKLFF
DNA: TGTGCCAGCTCCCGGTTCGCAACTAATGAAAAACTGTTTTTT

V: TRBV5-1
J: TRBJ2-3
D: .
size: .
CDR3: CASSLRATDTQYF
DNA: TGCGCCAGCAGCTTGCGGGCCACAGATACGCAGTATTTT

V: TRBV1
J: TRBJ1-2
D: .
size: .
CDR3: CTSSQGHTRMNYGYTF
DNA: TGCACCAGCAGCCAGGGGCACACTAGGATGAACTATGGCTACACCTTC

V: TRBV27
J: TRBJ1-3
D: .
size: .
CDR3: CASSLSFGGQGGRSGNTIYF
DNA: TGTGCCAGCAGTTTATCCTTCGGGGGCCAAGGGGGACGAAGTGGAAACACCATATATTTT

V: TRBV27
J: TRBJ1-4
D: TRBD1
size: few
CDR3: CASRPQGAGEKLFF
DNA: TGTGCCAGCAGACCCCAGGGGGCGGGTGAAAAACTGTTTTTT

V: TRBV30
J: TRBJ1-6
D: .
size: once
CDR3: CAWRTAGGGGSPLHF
DNA: TGTGCCTGGAGAACCGCGGGCGGGGGCGGATCACCCCTCCACTTT

V: TRBV13
J: TRBJ2-3
D: .
size: .
CDR3: CASSRGRPSPDTQYF
DNA: TGTGCCAGCAGCCGGGGACGCCCGAGTCCAGATACGCAGTATTTT

V: TRBV14
J: TRBJ1-1
D: .
size: .
CDR3: CASSLMGDTEAFF
DNA: TGTGCCAGCAGCCTTATGGGGGACACTGAAGCTTTCTTT

V: TRBV28
J: TRBJ2-3
D: TRBD1
size: .
CDR3: CASSLTGAFTDTQYF
DNA: TGTGCCAGCAGTTTAACAGGGGCCTTCACAGATACGCAGTATTTT

V: TRBV9
J: TRBJ2-5
D: TRBD2
size: .
CDR3: CASSVGPAGGQETQYF
DNA: TGTGCCAGCAGCGTAGGGCCAGCGGGGGGACAAGAGACCCAGTACTTC

V: TRBV14
J: TRBJ2-5
D: TRBD2
size: .
CDR3: CASSPRLAGVETQYF
DNA: TGTGCCAGCAGCCCAAGACTAGCGGGAGTAGAGACCCAGTACTTC

V: TRBV6-5
J: TRBJ1-2
D: .
size: .
CDR3: CASSYSPGPNYGYTF
DNA: TGTGCCAGCAGTTACTCGCCAGGGCCCAACTATGGCTACACCTTC

V: TRBV6-6
J: TRBJ1-3
D: .
size: once
CDR3: CASSYEKHAGNTIYF
DNA: TGTGCCAGCAGTTATGAGAAGCACGCTGGAAACACCATATATTTT

V: TRBV2
J: TRBJ2-2
D: TRBD1
size: .
CDR3: CASRGTGVVTGELFF
DNA: TGTGCCAGCAGGGGGACAGGGGTAGTCACCGGGGAGCTGTTTTTT

V: TRBV5-4
J: TRBJ2-7
D: TRBD1
size: .
CDR3: CASSPGGDYEQYF
DNA: TGTGCCAGCAGCCCAGGGGGAGACTACGAGCAGTACTTC

V: TRBV5-6
J: TRBJ2-7
D: .
size: .
CDR3: CASSLVGARGEQYF
DNA: TGTGCCAGCAGCTTGGTTGGGGCCCGAGGAGAGCAGTACTTC

V: TRBV2
J: TRBJ1-5
D: .
size: .
CDR3: CASSEDVGFRPQHF
DNA: TGTGCCAGCAGTGAAGATGTGGGCTTTAGGCCCCAGCATTTT

V: TRBV28
J: TRBJ2-7
D: .
size: .
CDR3: CASSLSYMGLYEQYF
DNA: TGTGCCAGCAGTTTGTCGTACATGGGGCTATACGAGCAGTACTTC

V: TRBV2
J: TRBJ1-4
D: .
size: .
CDR3: CASSGNSLANEKLFF
DNA: TGTGCCAGCAGTGGGAACAGTCTGGCAAATGAAAAACTGTTTTTT

V: TRBV30
J: TRBJ2-7
D: .
size: .
CDR3: CAWGGGPEQYF
DNA: TGTGCCTGGGGGGGCGGTCCCGAGCAGTACTTC

V: TRBV5-4
J: TRBJ2-3
D: .
size: .
CDR3: CASSLEAKSDTQYF
DNA: TGTGCCAGCAGCTTGGAAGCTAAGTCAGATACGCAGTATTTT

V: TRBV7-2
J: TRBJ1-1
D: .
size: few
CDR3: CASSLVSDTEAFF
DNA: TGTGCCAGCAGCTTAGTCAGTGACACTGAAGCTTTCTTT

V: TRBV11-2
J: TRBJ2-3
D: TRBD2
size: .
CDR3: CASSPRGASGARTDTQYF
DNA: TGTGCCAGCAGCCCACGGGGGGCTAGCGGGGCGCGGACAGATACGCAGTATTTT

V: TRBV28
J: TRBJ1-5
D: .
size: .
CDR3: CASSLAGNSNQPQHF
DNA: TGTGCCAGCAGTTTAGCTGGGAACAGCAATCAGCCCCAGCATTTT

V: TRBV9
J: TRBJ1-6
D: .
size: .
CDR3: CASSLREGDSPLHF
DNA: TGTGCCAGCAGCCTGCGCGAGGGGGATTCACCCCTCCACTTT

V: TRBV7-2
J: TRBJ2-3
D: .
size: .
CDR3: CASSVRLSGRTDTQYF
DNA: TGTGCCAGCAGCGTCCGACTATCCGGGCGCACAGATACGCAGTATTTT

V: TRBV5-8
J: TRBJ2-5
D: .
size: .
CDR3: CASSFTRAAFATQYF
DNA: TGTGCCAGCAGTTTCACTAGGGCTGCTTTTGCGACCCAGTACTTC